This T cell receptor beta chain stems from a study of CD8 T cells in ankylosing spondylitis. Germline V gene sequence: CDR1 MNHEY, CDR2 SMNVEV (reference sequence). This CDR3 region has 19 residues. V lost 6 bases and J 5 bases, leaving 31 bases between the germline ends. As regards this clonotype: The antigen is not known.

One entry per CDR3 protein results from TCRdb running MiXCR on the 5' RACE reads. The profile covers about 750,000 distinct CDR3 sequences, with under 20% appearing a single time and over 15% taken by the ten largest. Study outcomes and limitations: Clones linked to disease were reported to show significant enrichment in matched ankylosing spondylitis synovial fluid. Reactive arthritis synovial fluid and blood were previously reported to contain some motif variants. Disease-linked clones were found to be CD8+ and relatively rare in peripheral blood. One TCR beta motif, made up of 7 or 8 highly homologous variants, appeared characteristic of ankylosing spondylitis blood.

V and J are TRBV27 and TRBJ1-1; D is unclear. The sequence derives from a male donor with ankylosing spondylitis. The sequenced material came from blood, either unsorted or a sorted T cell fraction (not recorded which). Here the CDR3 reads CASRGLGPGSTGWRTEAFF. The CDR3 coding sequence is TGTGCCAGCAGGGGGTTAGGTCCGGGGTCAACGGGATGGAGGACTGAAGCTTTCTTT.